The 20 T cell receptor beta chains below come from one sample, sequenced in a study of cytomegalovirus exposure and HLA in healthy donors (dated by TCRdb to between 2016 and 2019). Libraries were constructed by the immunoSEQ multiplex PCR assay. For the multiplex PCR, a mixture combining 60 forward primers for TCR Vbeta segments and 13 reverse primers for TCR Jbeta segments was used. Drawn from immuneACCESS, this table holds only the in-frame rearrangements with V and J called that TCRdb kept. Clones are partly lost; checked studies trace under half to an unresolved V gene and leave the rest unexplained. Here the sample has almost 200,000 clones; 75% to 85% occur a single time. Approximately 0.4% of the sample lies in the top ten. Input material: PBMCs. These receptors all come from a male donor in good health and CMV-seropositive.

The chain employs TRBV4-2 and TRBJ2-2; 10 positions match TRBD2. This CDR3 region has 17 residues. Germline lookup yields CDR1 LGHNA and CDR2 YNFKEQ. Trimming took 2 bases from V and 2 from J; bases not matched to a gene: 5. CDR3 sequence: CASSQPGLAANTGELFF. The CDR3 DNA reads TGTGCCAGCAGCCAACCCGGACTAGCGGCAAACACCGGGGAGCTGTTTTTT.

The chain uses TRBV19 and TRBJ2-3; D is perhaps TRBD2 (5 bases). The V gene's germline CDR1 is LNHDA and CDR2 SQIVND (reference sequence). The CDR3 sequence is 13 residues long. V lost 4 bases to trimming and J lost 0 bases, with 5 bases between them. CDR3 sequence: CASSRESTDTQYF. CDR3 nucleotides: TGTGCCAGTAGTAGGGAGAGCACAGATACGCAGTATTTT. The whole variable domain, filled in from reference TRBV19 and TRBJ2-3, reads DGGITQSPKYLFRKEGQNVTLSCEQNLNHDAMYWYRQDPGQGLRLIYYSQIVNDFQKGDIAEGYSVSREKKESFPLTVTSAQKNPTAFYLCASSRESTDTQYFGPGTRLTVL.

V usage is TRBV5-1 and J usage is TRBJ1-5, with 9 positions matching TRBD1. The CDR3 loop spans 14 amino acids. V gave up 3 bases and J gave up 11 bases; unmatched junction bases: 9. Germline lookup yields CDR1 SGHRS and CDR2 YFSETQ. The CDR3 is CASSSGQGNGAQHF. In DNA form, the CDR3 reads TGCGCCAGCAGCTCCGGACAGGGGAATGGGGCCCAGCATTTT. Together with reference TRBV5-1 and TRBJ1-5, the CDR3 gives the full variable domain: KAGVTQTPRYLIKTRGQQVTLSCSPISGHRSVSWYQQTPGQGLQFLFEYFSETQRNKGNFPGRFSGRQFSNSRSEMNVSTLELGDSALYLCASSSGQGNGAQHFGDGTRLSIL.

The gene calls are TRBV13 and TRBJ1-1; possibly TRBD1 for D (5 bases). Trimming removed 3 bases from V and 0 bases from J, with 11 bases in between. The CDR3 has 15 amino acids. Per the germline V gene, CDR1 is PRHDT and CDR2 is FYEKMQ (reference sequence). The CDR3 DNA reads TGTGCCAGCAGCTTGGCGGGGCGCCTGAACACTGAAGCTTTCTTT. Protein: CASSLAGRLNTEAFF.

The CDR3 region is CASSLSWGLYNEQFF. The CDR3 DNA follows: TGTGCCAGCAGTCTTAGTTGGGGGCTGTACAATGAGCAGTTCTTC. The rearrangement joins TRBV7-2 to TRBJ2-1; a weak D match, TRBD1 (6 bases). The ends were cut back, 6 bases at V and 4 bases at J, with 16 bases in the middle. The germline V gene has CDR1 SGHTA and CDR2 FQGNSA. This CDR3 has 15 residues.

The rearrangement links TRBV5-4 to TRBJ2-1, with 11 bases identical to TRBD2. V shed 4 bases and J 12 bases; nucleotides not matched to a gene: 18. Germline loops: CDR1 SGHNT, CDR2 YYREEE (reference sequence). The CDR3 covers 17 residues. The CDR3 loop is CASSPGGLAGGPDGQFF. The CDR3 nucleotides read TGTGCCAGCAGCCCCGGGGGGCTAGCGGGAGGCCCCGATGGGCAGTTCTTC.

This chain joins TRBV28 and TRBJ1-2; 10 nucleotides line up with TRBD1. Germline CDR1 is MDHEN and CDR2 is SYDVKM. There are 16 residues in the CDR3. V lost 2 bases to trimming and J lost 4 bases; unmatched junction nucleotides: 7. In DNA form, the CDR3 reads TGTGCCAGCAGTTTACTCGGGACAGGGGCGTCCTATGGCTACACCTTC. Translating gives CASSLLGTGASYGYTF.

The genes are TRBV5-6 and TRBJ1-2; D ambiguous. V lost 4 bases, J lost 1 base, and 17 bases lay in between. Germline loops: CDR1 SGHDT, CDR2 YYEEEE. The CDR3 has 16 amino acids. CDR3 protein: CASSIPETLLNYGYTF. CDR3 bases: TGTGCCAGCAGCATACCCGAGACACTCCTTAACTATGGCTACACCTTC.

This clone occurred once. The chain's CDR3 is CASSVGGGRGSPLHF. As DNA, the CDR3 is TGTGCCAGCAGCGTAGGTGGCGGTCGCGGCTCACCCCTCCACTTT. The chain couples TRBV9 to TRBJ1-6, with D unclear. The CDR3 is made up of 15 amino acids. V lost 0 bases and J lost 10, with 14 bases in between. The germline CDR1 and CDR2 sequences are SGDLS and YYNGEE.

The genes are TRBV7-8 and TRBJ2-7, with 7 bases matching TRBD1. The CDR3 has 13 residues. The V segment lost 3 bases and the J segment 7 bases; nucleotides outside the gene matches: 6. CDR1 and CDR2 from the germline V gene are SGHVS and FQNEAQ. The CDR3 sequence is CASSFDTDREQYF. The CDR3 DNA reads TGTGCCAGCAGCTTCGACACGGACAGGGAGCAGTACTTC.

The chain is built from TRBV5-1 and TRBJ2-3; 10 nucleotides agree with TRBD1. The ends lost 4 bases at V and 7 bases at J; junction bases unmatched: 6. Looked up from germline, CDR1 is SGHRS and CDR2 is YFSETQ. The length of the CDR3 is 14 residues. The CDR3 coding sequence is TGCGCCAGCAGCAAGACAGGGGGCCGAAATACGCAGTATTTT. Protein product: CASSKTGGRNTQYF. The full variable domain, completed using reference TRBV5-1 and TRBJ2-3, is KAGVTQTPRYLIKTRGQQVTLSCSPISGHRSVSWYQQTPGQGLQFLFEYFSETQRNKGNFPGRFSGRQFSNSRSEMNVSTLELGDSALYLCASSKTGGRNTQYFGPGTRLTVL.

CDR3 sequence: CASSFPAGAYEQYF. For the CDR3, the DNA is TGTGCCAGCAGTTTTCCAGCGGGGGCCTACGAGCAGTACTTC. V usage is TRBV28 and J usage is TRBJ2-7; 8 bases are shared with TRBD2. The CDR3 runs 14 residues. Trimming cost V 3 bases and J 2 bases; bases outside gene matches: 3. Germline CDR1 reads MDHEN; CDR2 reads SYDVKM.

The DNA of the CDR3 is TGTGCCAGCAGCCGACAGGGGTCGGATGAAAAACTGTTTTTT. Translation gives CASSRQGSDEKLFF. This chain links TRBV7-9 with TRBJ1-4; 8 positions match TRBD1. The V gene end was trimmed by 5 bases and the J gene end by 6 bases; junction bases not matched to a gene: 5. Germline values: CDR1 SEHNR, CDR2 FQNEAQ (reference sequence). There are 14 residues in the CDR3. Using reference TRBV7-9 and TRBJ1-4 for the parts outside the CDR3, the full variable domain is DTGVSQNPRHKITKRGQNVTFRCDPISEHNRLYWYRQTLGQGPEFLTYFQNEAQLEKSRLLSDRFSAERPKGSFSTLEIQRTEQGDSAMYLCASSRQGSDEKLFFGSGTQLSVL.

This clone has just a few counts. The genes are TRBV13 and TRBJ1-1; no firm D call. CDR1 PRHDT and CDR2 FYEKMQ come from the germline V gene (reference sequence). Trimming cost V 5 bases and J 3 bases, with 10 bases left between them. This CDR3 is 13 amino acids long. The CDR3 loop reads CASSPPGYTEAFF. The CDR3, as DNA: TGTGCCAGCAGCCCCCCGGGGTACACTGAAGCTTTCTTT. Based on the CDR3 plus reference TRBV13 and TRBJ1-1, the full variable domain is AAGVIQSPRHLIKEKRETATLKCYPIPRHDTVYWYQQGPGQDPQFLISFYEKMQSDKGSIPDRFSAQQFSDYHSELNMSSLELGDSALYFCASSPPGYTEAFFGQGTRLTVV.

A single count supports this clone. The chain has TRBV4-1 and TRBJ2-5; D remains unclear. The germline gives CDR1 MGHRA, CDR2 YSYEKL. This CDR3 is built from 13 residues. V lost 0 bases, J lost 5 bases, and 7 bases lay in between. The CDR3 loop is CASSQEFGETQYF. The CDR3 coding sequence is TGCGCCAGCAGCCAAGAGTTCGGGGAGACCCAGTACTTC.

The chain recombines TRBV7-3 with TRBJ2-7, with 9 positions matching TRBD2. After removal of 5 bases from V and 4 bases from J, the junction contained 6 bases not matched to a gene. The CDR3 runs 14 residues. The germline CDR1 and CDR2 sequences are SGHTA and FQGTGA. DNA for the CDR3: TGTGCCAGCAGCCCTGTAGCGGGAGTGTACGAGCAGTACTTC. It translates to CASSPVAGVYEQYF.

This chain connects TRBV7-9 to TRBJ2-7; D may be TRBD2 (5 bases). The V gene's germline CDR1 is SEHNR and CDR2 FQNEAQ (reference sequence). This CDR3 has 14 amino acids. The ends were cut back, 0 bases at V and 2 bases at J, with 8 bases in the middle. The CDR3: CASSLAGEAYEQYF. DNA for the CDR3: TGTGCCAGCAGCTTAGCGGGAGAGGCCTACGAGCAGTACTTC.

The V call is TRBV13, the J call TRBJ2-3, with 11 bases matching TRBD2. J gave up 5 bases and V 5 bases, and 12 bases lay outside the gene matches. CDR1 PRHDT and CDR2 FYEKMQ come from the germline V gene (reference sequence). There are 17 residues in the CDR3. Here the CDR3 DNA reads TGTGCCAGCAGCCCCAGAGGCTTAGCGGGGGGGCGAGATACGCAGTATTTT. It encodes CASSPRGLAGGRDTQYF.

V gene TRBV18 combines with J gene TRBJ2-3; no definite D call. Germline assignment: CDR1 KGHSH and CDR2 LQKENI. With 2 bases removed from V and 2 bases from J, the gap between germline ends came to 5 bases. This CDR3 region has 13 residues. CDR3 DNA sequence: TGTGCCAGCTCACCAATAGTCACAGATACGCAGTATTTT. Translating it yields CASSPIVTDTQYF.

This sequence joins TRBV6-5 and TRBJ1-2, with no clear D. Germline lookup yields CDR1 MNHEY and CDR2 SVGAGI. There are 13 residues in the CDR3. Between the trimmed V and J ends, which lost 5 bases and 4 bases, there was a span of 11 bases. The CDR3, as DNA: TGTGCCAGCAGTACCCAGGCCCTCTATGGCTACACCTTC. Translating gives CASSTQALYGYTF.